The clone carrying this T cell receptor beta chain showed up many times. CDR3 length equals 13 residues. Looked up from germline, CDR1 is DFQATT and CDR2 is SNEGSKA (reference sequence). Trimming took 1 base from V and 3 from J, leaving 9 bases between them. The sample originates from a study of T cells in Graves' hyperthyroidism and ophthalmopathy. For the study at large: Upon initial diagnosis and before any treatment, peripheral blood was collected.

Amplified regions were TCR beta CDR3 sequences from RNA transcripts. The HTBI set primed first-round TCR CDR3 RT-PCR. TCRdb reprocessed the multiplex PCR reads with MiXCR, giving one entry per CDR3 protein. The sample has 90,000 to 120,000 distinct CDR3 sequences; roughly 15% are singletons. The study left out patients who had uncontrolled infection, other autoimmune disease, pregnancy or lactation. The clonotype comes from a woman between 45 and 65 years old with Graves' hyperthyroidism. Sequenced material: blood. The chain is built from TRBV20-1 and TRBJ1-1, with D unresolved. CDR3 in DNA: TGCAGTGCTAGAGGGGGTTACGACACTGAAGCTTTCTTT. Its protein product is CSARGGYDTEAFF.